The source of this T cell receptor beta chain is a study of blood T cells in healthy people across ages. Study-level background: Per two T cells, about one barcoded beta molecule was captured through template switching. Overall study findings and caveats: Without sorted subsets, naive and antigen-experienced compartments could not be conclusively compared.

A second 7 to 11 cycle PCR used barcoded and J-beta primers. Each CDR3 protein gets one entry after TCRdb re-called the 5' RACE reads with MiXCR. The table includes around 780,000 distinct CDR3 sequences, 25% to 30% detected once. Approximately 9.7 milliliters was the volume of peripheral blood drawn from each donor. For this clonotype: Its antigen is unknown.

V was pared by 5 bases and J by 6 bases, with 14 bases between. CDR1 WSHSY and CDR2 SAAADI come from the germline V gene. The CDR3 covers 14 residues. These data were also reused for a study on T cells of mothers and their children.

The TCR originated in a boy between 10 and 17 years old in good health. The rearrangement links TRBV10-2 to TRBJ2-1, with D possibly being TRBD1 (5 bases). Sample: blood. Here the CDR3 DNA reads TGCGCCAGCAGTCCGACGACAGACCCCAATGAGCAGTTCTTC. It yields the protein CASSPTTDPNEQFF.